Detailed here is one T cell receptor beta chain. TCRdb's copy holds only in-frame clones and misses some; the assay was immunoSEQ multiplex PCR. The profile covers fewer than 350,000 clones, with roughly 85% appearing a single time and approximately 7.6% taken by the ten largest. This entry is derived from a study of blood T cell repertoires in COVID-19. The V and J ends lost 5 bases and 14 bases, in that order; junction bases with no gene match: 17. This CDR3 has 15 residues. CDR1 and CDR2 (germline): SNHLY, FYNNEI. Input material: peripheral blood. V and J are TRBV2 and TRBJ1-4, with 7 bases identical to TRBD1. The sequence derives from a human donor in a cohort sampled during active COVID-19. The CDR3 region is CASSLAVQGFVKLFF. The CDR3 DNA is TGTGCCAGCAGTCTCGCCGTACAGGGGTTCGTCAAGCTGTTTTTT. The whole variable domain, remainder taken from reference TRBV2 and TRBJ1-4, is EPEVTQTPSHQVTQMGQEVILRCVPISNHLYFYWYRQILGQKVEFLVSFYNNEISEKSEIFDDQFSVERPDGSNFTLKIRSTKLEDSAMYFCASSLAVQGFVKLFFGSGTQLSVL.